These 11 T cell receptor beta chains originate from one sample sequenced in a study of CD8 T cells in ankylosing spondylitis. Study-wide results and caveats: In ankylosing spondylitis blood, a motif of roughly eight highly homologous TCR beta variants appeared characteristic.

For these receptors, no antigen is known. Each CDR3 protein gets one entry after TCRdb re-called the 5' RACE reads with MiXCR. The repertoire holds over 600,000 distinct CDR3 sequences, over 15% seen once, with approximately 18% in the top ten. Material for sequencing was blood, either unsorted or a sorted T cell fraction (not recorded which). The receptors here all came from a male donor with ankylosing spondylitis.

The CDR3 DNA reads TGCAGTGCTAGATACGATAGCGGGGGGGCCAACGTCCTGACTTTC. This sequence encodes CSARYDSGGANVLTF. The rearrangement joins TRBV20-1 to TRBJ2-6; 7 positions agree with TRBD2. Germline assignment: CDR1 DFQATT and CDR2 SNEGSKA (reference sequence). The CDR3 runs to 15 residues. The junction had 5 bases not matched to a gene; V was cut back by 2 bases and J by 4 bases.

V gene TRBV4-1 combines with J gene TRBJ1-2; the D is unclear. Per the germline V gene, CDR1 is MGHRA and CDR2 is YSYEKL. V dropped 1 base and J dropped 0 bases, with 12 bases sitting between them. This CDR3 region has 16 residues. The CDR3 loop reads CASSQVELDANYGYTF. DNA of the CDR3: TGCGCCAGCAGCCAAGTCGAGTTAGACGCTAACTATGGCTACACCTTC.

This chain connects TRBV25-1 to TRBJ1-3; D may be TRBD1 (6 bases). Germline V CDR1 and CDR2: MGHDK, SYGVNS. This CDR3 is built from 15 residues. The V end lost 5 bases, the J end lost 4 bases, and 15 bases lay between the germline ends. The CDR3 DNA follows: TGTGCCAGCAGTCAGACACAGGGAATCGGAAACACCATATATTTT. As protein: CASSQTQGIGNTIYF.

The CDR3 here is CASSVSGIADTQYF. In DNA form, the CDR3 reads TGTGCCAGCAGCGTTAGCGGGATCGCAGATACGCAGTATTTT. The chain links TRBV9 to TRBJ2-3, with 8 bases that match TRBD2. The CDR3 is made up of 14 amino acids. V trimming: 2 bases; J trimming: 4 bases; junction bases outside the gene matches: 3. Germline CDR1 and CDR2: SGDLS and YYNGEE.

A few counts support this clonotype. J is TRBJ2-4 and V is TRBV11-2, with 8 bases fitting TRBD2. With 1 base clipped from V and 6 bases from J, the junction kept 8 bases outside the gene matches. CDR1 and CDR2 from the germline V gene are SGHAT and FQNNGV. The CDR3 loop spans 16 amino acids. CDR3 sequence (DNA): TGTGCCAGCAGCTTAGTGACGGGGGGGCCGATAAACATTCAGTACTTC. Protein: CASSLVTGGPINIQYF.

V usage is TRBV10-3 and J usage is TRBJ2-7; D assignment may be TRBD1 or TRBD2 (5 bases each). V lost 6 bases and J lost 7, with 22 bases in between. The CDR3 length is 15 residues. Germline CDR1 is ENHRY and CDR2 is SYGVKD. The CDR3 sequence is CAIRSEQGGPGEQYF. The CDR3 nucleotides read TGTGCCATCAGGTCGGAGCAGGGCGGGCCGGGGGAGCAGTACTTC.

There are a few counts of this clonotype. V is TRBV6-5 and J is TRBJ1-2; 8 bases fit TRBD1. Germline CDR1 and CDR2: MNHEY and SVGAGI. V shed 0 bases, J shed 8 bases, and the junction held 14 bases outside the gene matches. This CDR3 is built from 17 residues. The CDR3 DNA reads TGTGCCAGCAGTTACTCGACCCGGGCAGGGGGCGCCGACGGCTACACCTTC. It is translated as CASSYSTRAGGADGYTF.

This clonotype was seen at least ten times. This chain joins TRBV6-5 and TRBJ2-2; D remains unclear. The V end lost 0 bases, the J end lost 1 base, and 6 bases lay between the germline ends. Germline-derived CDR1 and CDR2 are MNHEY and SVGAGI. The CDR3 has 15 residues. In nucleotides, the CDR3 is TGTGCCAGCAGTTACTCGTCCGGGAACACCGGGGAGCTGTTTTTT. Translation: CASSYSSGNTGELFF.

The chain carries TRBV28 and TRBJ2-3, with no clear D. V was trimmed by 2 bases and J by 0 bases, leaving 27 bases between them. Germline V gives CDR1 MDHEN, CDR2 SYDVKM. The CDR3 spans 21 residues. CDR3 residues: CASSLMAHLPTCTSSTDTQYF. For the CDR3, the DNA is TGTGCCAGCAGTTTAATGGCCCACCTACCGACTTGTACCTCTAGCACAGATACGCAGTATTTT. Complete variable domain (other parts from reference TRBV28 and TRBJ2-3): DVKVTQSSRYLVKRTGEKVFLECVQDMDHENMFWYRQDPGLGLRLIYFSYDVKMKEKGDIPEGYSVSREKKERFSLILESASTNQTSMYLCASSLMAHLPTCTSSTDTQYFGPGTRLTVL.

This clonotype was counted at least ten times. V is TRBV10-3 and J is TRBJ2-2; D gene ambiguous. CDR3 length equals 15 residues. The ends were cut back, 6 bases at V and 3 bases at J, with 14 bases in the middle. The V gene's germline CDR1 is ENHRY and CDR2 SYGVKD. The CDR3 nucleotides read TGTGCCATCAGGCCATCGCTTCAGGACACCGGGGAGCTGTTTTTT. Translation: CAIRPSLQDTGELFF.

The chain joins TRBV2 to TRBJ2-3; maybe TRBD1 (6 bases). The CDR3 sequence is 14 residues long. In germline, CDR1 is SNHLY, CDR2 FYNNEI. V lost 4 bases, J lost 2 bases, and 10 bases lay in between. CDR3 coding DNA: TGTGCCAGCAGTGCTAGGGGGACCACAGATACGCAGTATTTT. Protein sequence: CASSARGTTDTQYF. The whole variable domain, filled in from reference TRBV2 and TRBJ2-3, reads EPEVTQTPSHQVTQMGQEVILRCVPISNHLYFYWYRQILGQKVEFLVSFYNNEISEKSEIFDDQFSVERPDGSNFTLKIRSTKLEDSAMYFCASSARGTTDTQYFGPGTRLTVL.